Sequencing of this T cell receptor (beta chain) was carried out in a study of tumor-infiltrating lymphocytes in primary liver carcinoma. In the study overall: Resection treated the patients' primary liver carcinoma. Among the tumors, stages were T1-T3 N0M0 and sizes roughly 4 to 10 cm. Broader study findings: Whereas tumor region pairs overlapped more, tumor-adjacent and tumor-blood pairs overlapped less.

Total RNA amounting to 450 to 550 ng was the source from which TCR beta cDNA was made with a constant-region primer. Three-round nested multiplex PCR performed with slightly modified ARM-PCR produced the TCR beta libraries. Both of the initial two PCR rounds ran for about 11 cycles and employed TRBV1-TRBV30 forward primers alongside a C-beta reverse primer. TCRdb itself ran the multiplex PCR reads through MiXCR, one entry per CDR3 protein. This sample carries approximately 330,000 distinct CDR3 sequences, about 65% of them seen once, and the ten largest clones take about 6.5%. Germline DNA was also extracted, while the blood RNA originated from unsorted whole blood. It was before surgery that approximately 4 milliliters of peripheral blood were collected. V was trimmed by 9 bases and J by 3 bases, leaving 17 bases between them. This CDR3 region has 14 residues. Germline-derived CDR1 and CDR2 are ENHRY and SYGVKD.

About this clonotype: Its antigen is still unknown. This is likely a read error, given that the CDR3 carries no conserved phenylalanine or tryptophan at its end.

J is TRBJ1-1 and V is TRBV10-3; D unclear. The clonotype comes from a man aged 35-49 years with primary liver carcinoma and hepatitis B virus infection. Sample: peripheral blood. In DNA, the CDR3 is TGTGCCATAGCCACAGTTTTGGGTTACACTGAAGCTTTCTAT. The encoded protein is CAIATVLGYTEAFY.